The clone carrying this T cell receptor (beta chain) showed up just a few times. Its specificity is unknown. This CDR3 contains 13 residues. Germline values: CDR1 MNHEY, CDR2 SMNVEV (reference sequence). Trimming removed 5 bases from V and 4 bases from J; junction bases left unmatched: 4. These data originate in a study of beta chain features in type 1 diabetes. Findings and limits, study-wide: In every one of the four CD4+ subsets, TCRB CDR3s were moderately but significantly shorter in Type 1 diabetes patients. For patients, the naive, central memory and Treg TCRB repertoires appeared more alike than for healthy donors.

Every bit of the isolated RNA underwent reverse transcription, so sequencing read expressed TCRB transcripts. Profiling relied on immunoSEQ multiplex PCR, and the TCRdb table lists in-frame clones only, not all of them. This sample has roughly 150,000 clones; 7% to 9% occur once, and the top ten carry around 0.5%. On average, the one heparinised blood draw given by each donor was approximately 120 mL. V usage is TRBV27 and J usage is TRBJ1-2, with 7 bases lining up with TRBD1. The receptor was derived from a man aged 18 to 29 with type 1 diabetes. The sample was central memory CD4+ T cells from blood. The CDR3 DNA follows: TGTGCCAGCAGTACAAGGGGGCCCTATGGCTACACCTTC. Translation: CASSTRGPYGYTF.